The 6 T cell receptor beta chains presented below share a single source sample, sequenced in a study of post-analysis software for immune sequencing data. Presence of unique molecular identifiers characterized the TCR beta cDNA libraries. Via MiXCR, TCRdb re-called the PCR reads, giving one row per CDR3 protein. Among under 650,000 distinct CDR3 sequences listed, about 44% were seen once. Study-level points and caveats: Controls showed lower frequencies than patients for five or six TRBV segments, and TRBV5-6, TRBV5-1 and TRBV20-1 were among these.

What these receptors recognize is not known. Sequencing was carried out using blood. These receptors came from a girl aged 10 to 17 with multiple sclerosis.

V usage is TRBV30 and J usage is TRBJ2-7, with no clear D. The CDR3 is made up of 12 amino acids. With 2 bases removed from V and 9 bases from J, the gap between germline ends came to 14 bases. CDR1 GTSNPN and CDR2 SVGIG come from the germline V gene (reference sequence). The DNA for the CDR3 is TGTGCCTGGAGTCGTCAGTTCTTGTCGCAGTACTTC. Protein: CAWSRQFLSQYF.

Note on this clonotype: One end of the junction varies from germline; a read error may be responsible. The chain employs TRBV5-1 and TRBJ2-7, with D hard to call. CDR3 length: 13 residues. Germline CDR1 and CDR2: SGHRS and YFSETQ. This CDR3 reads CASSLGPTYEQYF. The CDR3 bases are TGTGCCAGCAGCTTGGGCCCCACCTACGAGCAGTACTTC. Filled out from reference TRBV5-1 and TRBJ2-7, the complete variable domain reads KAGVTQTPRYLIKTRGQQVTLSCSPISGHRSVSWYQQTPGQGLQFLFEYFSETQRNKGNFPGRFSGRQFSNSRSEMNVSTLELGDSALYLCASSLGPTYEQYFGPGTRLTVT.

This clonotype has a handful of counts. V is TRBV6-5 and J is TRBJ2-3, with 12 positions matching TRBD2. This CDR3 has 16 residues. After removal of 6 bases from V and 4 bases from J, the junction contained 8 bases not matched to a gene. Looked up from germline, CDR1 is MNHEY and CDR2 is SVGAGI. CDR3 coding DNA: TGTGCCAGCAGCCGATCCTCTAGCGGGGGGGCAGATACGCAGTATTTT. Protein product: CASSRSSSGGADTQYF.

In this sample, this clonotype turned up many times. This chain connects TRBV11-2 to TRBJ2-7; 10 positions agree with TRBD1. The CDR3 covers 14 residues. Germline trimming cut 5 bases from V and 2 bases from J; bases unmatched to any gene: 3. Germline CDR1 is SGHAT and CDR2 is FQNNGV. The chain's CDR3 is CASSAGTGAYEQYF. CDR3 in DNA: TGTGCCAGCAGCGCCGGGACAGGGGCCTACGAGCAGTACTTC.

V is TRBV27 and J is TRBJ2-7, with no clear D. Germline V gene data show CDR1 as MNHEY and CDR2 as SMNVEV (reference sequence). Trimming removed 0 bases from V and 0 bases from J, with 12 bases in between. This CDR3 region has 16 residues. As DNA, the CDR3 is TGTGCCAGCAGTTTATCGATGGATTCCGGCTCCTACGAGCAGTACTTC. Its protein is CASSLSMDSGSYEQYF.

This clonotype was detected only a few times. CDR3 sequence reads: CASSVRPSGGAGGYTF. Written as DNA, the CDR3 is TGTGCCAGCAGCGTAAGGCCTTCCGGCGGGGCTGGTGGCTACACCTTC. This chain joins TRBV9 and TRBJ1-2; TRBD1 is a possible D gene (5 bases). The CDR3 contains 16 residues. Germline CDR1 reads SGDLS; CDR2 reads YYNGEE. The V and J ends lost 1 base and 7 bases respectively, with 20 bases between them.